What follows are 3 T cell receptor beta chains derived from one specimen sequenced in a study of regulatory T cells in long-lasting Graves disease. Building the TCR beta libraries relied on iRepertoire HTBI primers, and CDR3 regions underwent Arm-PCR. MiXCR, applied by TCRdb to the multiplex PCR reads, yields one record per CDR3 protein. This sample carries about 540,000 distinct CDR3 sequences, approximately 13% of them seen once, and the ten largest clones take roughly a tenth. Time point reported: newly diagnosed GD, antithyroid drugs for less than 3 months. With RNA extracted from PBMCs as input, the TCR library was made. The same data also contributed to another study, on T cells in Graves' hyperthyroidism and ophthalmopathy.

The sequences come from peripheral blood mononuclear cells (PBMCs), collected at new diagnosis, from a patient treated with antithyroid drugs. The receptors shown here come from a man aged 25 to 40 with Graves disease.

This clonotype was detected many times. The chain links TRBV12-3 or TRBV12-4 to TRBJ2-3; D may be TRBD1 (5 bases). The CDR3 contains 12 residues. Trimming shortened V by 7 bases and J by 2 bases, and 7 bases separated the two germline ends. The CDR3 loop is CASKTVTDTQYF. In DNA, the CDR3 is TGTGCCAGCAAGACAGTCACAGATACGCAGTATTTT.

This clonotype was found a few times. This sequence joins TRBV12-3 or TRBV12-4 and TRBJ2-1; TRBD2 agrees at 10 bases. The CDR3 is made up of 15 amino acids. V trimming: 5 bases; J trimming: 7 bases; junction bases outside the gene matches: 8. CDR3 amino acids: CASSATSGNENEQFF. The DNA of the CDR3 is TGTGCCAGCAGTGCCACTAGCGGGAATGAGAATGAGCAGTTCTTC.

This clonotype was counted at least ten times. V and J are TRBV30 and TRBJ1-4; D unclear. V lost 1 base to trimming and J lost 4 bases, with 7 bases between them. This CDR3 has 13 amino acids. The germline CDR1 and CDR2 sequences are GTSNPN and SVGIG (reference sequence). CDR3 loop: CAWSESLNEKLFF. The CDR3 DNA sequence: TGTGCCTGGAGTGAGAGCCTTAATGAAAAACTGTTTTTT.